These 8 T cell receptor beta chains share one sample of origin, sequenced in a study of blood T cell repertoires in COVID-19. Some clones are missing from TCRdb's copy, which holds only in-frame ones; the method was immunoSEQ multiplex PCR. The sample consists of approximately 480,000 clones, roughly 87% of them appearing once. The sample comprised PBMCs or T cells enriched from blood (not recorded which). The receptors shown here come from a woman aged 18-29 years who had recovered from COVID-19.

The chain employs TRBV19 and TRBJ1-5, with TRBD1 identical over 8 bases. There are 15 residues in the CDR3. V trimming: 3 bases; J trimming: 5 bases; junction bases outside the gene matches: 6. Per germline, CDR1 LNHDA and CDR2 SQIVND (reference sequence). The CDR3: CASSIGQGGYQPQHF. The CDR3 DNA reads as TGTGCCAGTAGTATCGGACAGGGAGGGTATCAGCCCCAGCATTTT. The entire variable domain, with the rest obtained from reference TRBV19 and TRBJ1-5, is as follows: DGGITQSPKYLFRKEGQNVTLSCEQNLNHDAMYWYRQDPGQGLRLIYYSQIVNDFQKGDIAEGYSVSREKKESFPLTVTSAQKNPTAFYLCASSIGQGGYQPQHFGDGTRLSIL.

With regard to this clone: This specimen includes other DNA sequences encoding the same CDR3. The chain joins TRBV5-1 to TRBJ2-3; 8 nucleotides align to TRBD1. Germline values: CDR1 SGHRS, CDR2 YFSETQ. The length of the CDR3 is 15 residues. The J segment lost 1 base and the V segment lost 3 bases, leaving 4 bases of the junction unmatched. CDR3 nucleotides: TGCGCCAGCAGCTCCCTGACAGGGGGCACAGATACGCAGTATTTT. Protein: CASSSLTGGTDTQYF.

In this sample, this clone turned up a few times. This chain joins TRBV5-8 and TRBJ1-2; D is uncertain. This CDR3 contains 10 residues. Looked up from germline, CDR1 is SGHTS and CDR2 is YDEGEE. V lost 5 bases to trimming and J lost 6 bases, with 5 bases between them. The CDR3 loop reads CASSEDGYTF. In DNA form, the CDR3 reads TGTGCCAGCAGTGAGGATGGCTACACCTTC. Together with reference TRBV5-8 and TRBJ1-2, the CDR3 gives the full variable domain: EAGVTQSPTHLIKTRGQQATLRCSPISGHTSVYWYQQALGLGLQFLLWYDEGEERNRGNFPPRFSGRQFPNYSSELNVNALELEDSALYLCASSEDGYTFGSGTRLTVV.

In its sample, this clone was seen once. This sequence joins TRBV7-2 and TRBJ2-4, with 8 bases fitting TRBD1. Germline loops: CDR1 SGHTA, CDR2 FQGNSA. V lost 4 bases and J lost 1; bases outside the gene matches: 6. This CDR3 comprises 16 residues. CDR3 region: CASSSRTGIAKNIQYF. CDR3 nucleotide sequence: TGTGCCAGCAGCTCTCGGACAGGGATCGCCAAAAACATTCAGTACTTC.

This rearrangement joins TRBV7-6 to TRBJ2-7; 9 nucleotides align to TRBD1. This CDR3 has 17 amino acids. Germline trimming cut 2 bases from V and 3 bases from J; bases unmatched to any gene: 11. The germline gives CDR1 SGHVS, CDR2 FNYEAQ. CDR3 in DNA: TGTGCCAGCAGCTTAACTTCACCGGGACAGGGTGGCTACGAGCAGTACTTC. Its translation is CASSLTSPGQGGYEQYF.

This clone was detected only a few times. The chain employs TRBV20-1 and TRBJ1-1, with TRBD1 matching over 7 bases. The germline V gene has CDR1 DFQATT and CDR2 SNEGSKA (reference sequence). The CDR3 consists of 13 residues. V was pared by 3 bases and J by 7 bases, with 8 bases of the junction left unmatched. The CDR3 region is CSASGDRLGEAFF. The CDR3 nucleotides read TGCAGTGCTAGTGGGGACAGACTAGGTGAAGCTTTCTTT.

The chain has TRBV6-5 and TRBJ1-5, with D possibly being TRBD1 (5 bases). Germline loops: CDR1 MNHEY, CDR2 SVGAGI. Trimming cost V 6 bases and J 2 bases, with 14 bases left between them. The CDR3 spans 15 residues. CDR3 DNA sequence: TGTGCCAGCAGGAGGGGCGGGATGGGCAATCAGCCCCAGCATTTT. Its protein product is CASRRGGMGNQPQHF.

The chain is built from TRBV5-1 and TRBJ1-4; the match to TRBD1 covers 7 bases. The germline V gene encodes CDR1 SGHRS and CDR2 YFSETQ. The V gene end was trimmed by 4 bases and the J gene end by 6 bases; junction bases not matched to a gene: 9. This CDR3 region has 15 residues. The CDR3 bases are TGCGCCAGCAGCGGTCAGGGGGAGGAGTATGAAAAACTGTTTTTT. Translation gives CASSGQGEEYEKLFF.